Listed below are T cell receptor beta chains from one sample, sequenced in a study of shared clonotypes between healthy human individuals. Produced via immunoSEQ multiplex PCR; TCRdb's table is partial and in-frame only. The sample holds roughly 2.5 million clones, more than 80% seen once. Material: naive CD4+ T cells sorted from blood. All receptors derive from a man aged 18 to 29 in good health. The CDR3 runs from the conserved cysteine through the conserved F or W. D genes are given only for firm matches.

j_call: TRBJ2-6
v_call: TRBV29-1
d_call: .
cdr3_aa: CSVDISGANVLTF

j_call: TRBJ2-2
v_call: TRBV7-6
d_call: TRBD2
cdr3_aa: CASSLGGGTSGITGELFF

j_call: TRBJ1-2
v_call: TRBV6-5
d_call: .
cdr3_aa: CASSYEQGGIYGYTF

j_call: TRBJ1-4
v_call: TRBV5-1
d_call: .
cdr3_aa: CASSDPSRGEKLFF

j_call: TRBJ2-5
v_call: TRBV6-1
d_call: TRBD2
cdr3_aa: CASSELAGGPPYF

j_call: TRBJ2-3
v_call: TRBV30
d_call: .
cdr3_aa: CAWSVRWSDTQYF

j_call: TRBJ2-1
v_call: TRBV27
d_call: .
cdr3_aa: CASGIPGPTTNEQFF

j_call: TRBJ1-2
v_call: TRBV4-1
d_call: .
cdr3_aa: CASSQGTTGPKKEDGYTF

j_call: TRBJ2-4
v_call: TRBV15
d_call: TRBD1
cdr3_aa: CATSRDSGTGGNRNLAKNIQYF

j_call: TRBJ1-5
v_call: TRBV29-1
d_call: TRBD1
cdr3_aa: CSAQGDSNQPQHF

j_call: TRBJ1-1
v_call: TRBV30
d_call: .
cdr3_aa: CAMGPTEAFF

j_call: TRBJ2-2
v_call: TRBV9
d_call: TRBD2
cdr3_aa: CASSDYLAGGTGELFF

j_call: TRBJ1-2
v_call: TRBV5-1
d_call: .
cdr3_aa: CASSLPGGQTNGYTF

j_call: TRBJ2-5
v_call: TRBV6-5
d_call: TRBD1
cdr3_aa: CASRAGQGTGETQYF

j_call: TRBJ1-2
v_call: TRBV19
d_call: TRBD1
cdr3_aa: CASSRLTGSHGYTF

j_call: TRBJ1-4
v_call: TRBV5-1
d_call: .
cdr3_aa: CASSLSRGEEKLFF

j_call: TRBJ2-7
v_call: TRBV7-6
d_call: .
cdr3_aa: CASSLALEGGEQYF

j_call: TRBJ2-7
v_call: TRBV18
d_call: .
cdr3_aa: CASSLYNENEQYF

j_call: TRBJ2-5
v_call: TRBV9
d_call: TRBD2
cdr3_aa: CASSVEEGRGYQETQYF

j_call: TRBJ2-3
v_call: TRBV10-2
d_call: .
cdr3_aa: CASSRKSHTDTQYF

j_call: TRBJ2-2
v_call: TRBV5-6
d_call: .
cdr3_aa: CAYSGQPTGELFF

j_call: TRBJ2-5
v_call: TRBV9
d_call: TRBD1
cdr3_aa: CASSVRTGWQETQYF

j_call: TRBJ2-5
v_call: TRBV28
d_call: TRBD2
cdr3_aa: CASSLRGRKQETQYF

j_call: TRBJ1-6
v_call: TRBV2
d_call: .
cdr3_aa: CASSQGSYVYNSPLHF

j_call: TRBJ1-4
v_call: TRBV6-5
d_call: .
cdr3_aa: CASSGTRGNEKLFF

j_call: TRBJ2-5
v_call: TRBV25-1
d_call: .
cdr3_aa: CASLSPGALRGTQYF

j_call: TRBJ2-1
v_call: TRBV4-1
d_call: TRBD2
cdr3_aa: CASSQGLASTYNEQFF

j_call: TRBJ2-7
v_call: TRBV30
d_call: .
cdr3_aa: CAWSVRGSLREQYF

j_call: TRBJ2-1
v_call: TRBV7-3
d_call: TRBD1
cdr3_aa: CASSSHPTGGISEQFF

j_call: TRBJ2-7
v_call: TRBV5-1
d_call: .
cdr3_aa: CASSQDGSSYEQYF

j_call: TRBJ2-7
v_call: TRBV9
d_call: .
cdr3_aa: CASSVEVGFYEQYF

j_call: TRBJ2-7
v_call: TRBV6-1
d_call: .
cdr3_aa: CASNQPSGIGQYF

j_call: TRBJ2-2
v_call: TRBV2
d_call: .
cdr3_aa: CASTQERALRELFF

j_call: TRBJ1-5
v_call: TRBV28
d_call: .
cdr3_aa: CASSLFTGGNQPQHF

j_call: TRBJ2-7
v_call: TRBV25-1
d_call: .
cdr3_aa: CASSDSGSYYEQYF

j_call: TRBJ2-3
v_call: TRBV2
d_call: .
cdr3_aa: CASSNFQGLGTDTQYF

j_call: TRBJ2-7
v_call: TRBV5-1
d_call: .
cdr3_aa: CASSPDGPYEQYF

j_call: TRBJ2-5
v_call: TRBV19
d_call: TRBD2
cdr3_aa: CASSMGGGNQETQYF

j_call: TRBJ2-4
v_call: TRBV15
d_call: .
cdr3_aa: CATSREGESKNIQYF

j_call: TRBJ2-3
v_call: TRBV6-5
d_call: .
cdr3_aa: CASSSGTLGQYF

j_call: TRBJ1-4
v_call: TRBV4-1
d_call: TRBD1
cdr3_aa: CASSRGQGARSELFF

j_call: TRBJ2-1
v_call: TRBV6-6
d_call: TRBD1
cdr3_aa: CASRGERGRPAAEQFF

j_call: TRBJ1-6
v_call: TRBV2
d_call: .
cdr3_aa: CASSVSGTHSPLHF

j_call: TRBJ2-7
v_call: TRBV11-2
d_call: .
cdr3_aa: CASSRQGGLSYEQYF

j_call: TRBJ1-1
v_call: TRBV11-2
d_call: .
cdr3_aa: CASSGISAGRRTEAFF

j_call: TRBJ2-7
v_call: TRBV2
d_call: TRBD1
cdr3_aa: CASSTGQTYEQYF

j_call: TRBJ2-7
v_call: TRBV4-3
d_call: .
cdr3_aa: CASSSRDGVSYEQYF

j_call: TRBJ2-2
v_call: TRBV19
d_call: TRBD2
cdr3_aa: CASSLSLAGNTGELFF